Given below is one T cell receptor beta chain in context. This table comes from immunoSEQ multiplex PCR, and its TCRdb copy is limited to in-frame clones, with some not included. The sample has under 250,000 clones, around nine tenths seen once. The data stem from a study of blood T cell repertoires in COVID-19. Deletions cut 4 bases from V and 2 bases from J, with 8 bases between. The length of the CDR3 is 14 residues. Per germline, CDR1 MNHEY and CDR2 SMNVEV (reference sequence). Sequenced input: PBMCs or T cells enriched from blood (not recorded which). The sequence came from a woman aged 25-40 years with acute COVID-19. The V and J genes are TRBV27 and TRBJ2-2, with D hard to call. The CDR3 coding sequence is TGTGCCAGCAGTTGGCAGATTAACACCGGGGAGCTGTTTTTT. Protein sequence: CASSWQINTGELFF.